The 32 T cell receptor beta chains below were found in one sample sequenced in a study of CD8 T cells in Susac syndrome (dated 2019 in TCRdb). The library came from the immunoSEQ multiplex PCR assay. RNA was extracted with the RNeasy kit and roughly 0.45 to 1 ug was reverse transcribed using random hexamers. TCRdb redid the processing of the public reads, applying fastp at Q25 and MiXCR, and retained in-frame beta chains. Each entry merges the rows of one CDR3 protein and shows their most common DNA and genes. The sample records 85,000 to 130,000 distinct CDR3 sequences, 94% of which are singletons. Over 0.4% of the sample goes to the ten largest clones. The sequencing input was CD8+ T cells from PBMCs. The origin of the receptors is a human donor with Susac syndrome.

The chain employs TRBV9 and TRBJ2-3; D is undetermined. This CDR3 region has 15 residues. V gave up 0 bases and J gave up 7 bases, with 15 bases separating them. Looked up from germline, CDR1 is SGDLS and CDR2 is YYNGEE. This chain's CDR3 is CASSVEEPGRNTQYF. The CDR3 DNA reads as TGTGCCAGCAGCGTAGAAGAGCCAGGACGGAATACGCAGTATTTT.

The count of this clonotype is one. This chain joins TRBV5-1 and TRBJ1-1; no firm D call. The V gene lost 4 bases and the J gene lost 0 bases, with 13 bases spanning the gap. The CDR3 covers 15 residues. CDR1 and CDR2 from the germline V gene are SGHRS and YFSETQ. The CDR3 coding sequence is TGCGCCAGCAGCACCGAGGTAGGGATGAACACTGAAGCTTTCTTT. It specifies CASSTEVGMNTEAFF.

The chain has TRBV5-1 and TRBJ2-3; D unresolved. CDR3 length: 15 residues. Trimming took 0 bases from V and 4 from J, leaving 12 bases between them. Per germline, CDR1 SGHRS and CDR2 YFSETQ. The CDR3 DNA follows: TGCGCCAGCAGCTTGGTGGGATCCGCGGCAGATACGCAGTATTTT. This codes for CASSLVGSAADTQYF.

The J gene is TRBJ2-3, the V gene TRBV12-3 or TRBV12-4, with D uncertain. The CDR3 loop spans 12 amino acids. V was pared by 5 bases and J by 1 base, with 4 bases between. CDR3 nucleotides: TGTGCCAGCAGTGCCCGCACAGATACGCAGTATTTT. Its protein product is CASSARTDTQYF.

This clonotype is a singleton in its sample. The chain joins TRBV6-5 to TRBJ2-6; 7 bases are shared with TRBD1. The CDR3 length is 14 residues. In germline, CDR1 is MNHEY, CDR2 SVGAGI. V lost 9 bases to trimming and J lost 1 base; unmatched junction nucleotides: 3. The CDR3: CASGQVSGANVLTF. The CDR3 DNA sequence: TGTGCCAGTGGACAGGTATCTGGGGCCAACGTCCTGACTTTC.

The chain is built from TRBV25-1 and TRBJ1-5; 9 bases align to TRBD1. Germline CDR1 and CDR2: MGHDK and SYGVNS. The CDR3 length is 14 residues. V trimming: 4 bases; J trimming: 5 bases; junction bases outside the gene matches: 3. CDR3 protein: CASSAGTGYQPQHF. The CDR3 nucleotides read TGTGCCAGCAGTGCCGGGACAGGGTATCAGCCCCAGCATTTT.

This chain links TRBV29-1 with TRBJ1-2; possibly TRBD1 for D (5 bases). V was shortened by 6 bases and J by 8 bases, with 19 bases between the two germline ends. Germline V gene lookup returns CDR1 SQVTM and CDR2 ANQGSEA. This CDR3 is built from 13 residues. CDR3 loop: CSVRTGLGEGYTF. The CDR3, as DNA: TGCAGCGTCAGGACGGGGTTGGGGGAAGGCTACACCTTC. Using reference TRBV29-1 and TRBJ1-2 for the parts outside the CDR3, the full variable domain is SAVISQKPSRDICQRGTSLTIQCQVDSQVTMMFWYRQQPGQSLTLIATANQGSEATYESGFVIDKFPISRPNLTFSTLTVSNMSPEDSSIYLCSVRTGLGEGYTFGSGTRLTVV.

The rearrangement links TRBV20-1 to TRBJ2-1; 8 nucleotides line up with TRBD2. Germline V gene data show CDR1 as DFQATT and CDR2 as SNEGSKA (reference sequence). V shed 3 bases and J 4 bases; nucleotides not matched to a gene: 5. This CDR3 contains 14 residues. CDR3 sequence reads: CSARAGGVYNEQFF. DNA for the CDR3: TGCAGTGCTAGGGCGGGGGGCGTATACAATGAGCAGTTCTTC.

The chain has TRBV13 and TRBJ1-6, with D hard to call. CDR3 length equals 12 residues. Trimming stripped 4 bases from V and 12 bases from J, with 10 bases between. Germline-derived CDR1 and CDR2 are PRHDT and FYEKMQ (reference sequence). The CDR3: CASSSDKQPLHF. CDR3 DNA: TGTGCCAGCAGCTCAGACAAGCAACCCCTCCACTTT.

This chain links TRBV15 with TRBJ1-2, with TRBD1 identical over 7 bases. There are 14 residues in the CDR3. With 2 bases clipped from V and 5 bases from J, the junction kept 5 bases outside the gene matches. Germline loops: CDR1 LNHNV, CDR2 YYDKDF (reference sequence). The CDR3 loop is CATSRQGEAYGYTF. CDR3 DNA sequence: TGTGCCACCAGCAGACAGGGGGAGGCGTATGGCTACACCTTC.

The chain links TRBV2 to TRBJ1-1; TRBD1 agrees at 11 bases. Unmatched junction bases numbered 4, after V lost 8 bases and J lost 8 bases. Germline CDR1 and CDR2: SNHLY and FYNNEI. CDR3 length: 12 residues. CDR3 nucleotide sequence: TGTGCCAGCCTGGACAGGGGGCGCGAAGCTTTCTTT. It encodes CASLDRGREAFF.

This chain uses TRBV5-4 with TRBJ2-7; D is uncertain. Looked up from germline, CDR1 is SGHNT and CDR2 is YYREEE (reference sequence). Trimming cost V 4 bases and J 0 bases, with 11 bases left between them. The CDR3 totals 14 residues. The CDR3 DNA reads TGTGCCAGCAGCGCCGACATAACCTCCTACGAGCAGTACTTC. It translates to CASSADITSYEQYF.

The V gene is TRBV6-1, the J gene TRBJ1-2, with D unclear. Germline lookup yields CDR1 MNHNS and CDR2 SASEGT. The germline V and J ends were trimmed by 3 bases and 12 bases, with 2 bases remaining between them. The CDR3 spans 8 residues. The CDR3 loop is CASSDHTF. The CDR3, as DNA: TGTGCCAGCAGTGACCACACCTTC.

This chain links TRBV7-6 with TRBJ2-1, with 12 bases that match TRBD2. V lost 2 bases, J lost 1 base, and 3 bases stayed unmatched. The germline CDR1 and CDR2 sequences are SGHVS and FNYEAQ. The CDR3 covers 17 residues. CDR3 sequence (DNA): TGTGCCAGCAGCTTACCGACTAGCGGGGGATCCTACAATGAGCAGTTCTTC. This sequence encodes CASSLPTSGGSYNEQFF.

The chain employs TRBV6-2 or TRBV6-3 and TRBJ2-1, with 8 bases matching TRBD1. The ends lost 6 bases at V and 4 bases at J; junction bases unmatched: 8. Germline CDR1 MNHEY, CDR2 SVGEGT. This CDR3 is 15 amino acids long. The CDR3 DNA reads TGTGCCAGCAGGCCCACAGGGGGAGAGTACAATGAGCAGTTCTTC. This sequence encodes CASRPTGGEYNEQFF.

The chain links TRBV7-2 to TRBJ1-5, with D perhaps TRBD1 (5 bases). Trimming left V 1 base short and J 1 base short, with 11 bases between. Germline V gene data show CDR1 as SGHTA and CDR2 as FQGNSA. The CDR3 length is 16 residues. CDR3 nucleotide sequence: TGTGCCAGCAGCTTAGTGGCAGGGAGGAGCAATCAGCCCCAGCATTTT. It translates to CASSLVAGRSNQPQHF.

CDR3 DNA sequence: TGCAGCGTTTTTACAGGGGGCTACGAGCAGTACTTC. Translation: CSVFTGGYEQYF. The rearrangement uses TRBV29-1 and TRBJ2-7; 8 bases map to TRBD1. CDR1 SQVTM and CDR2 ANQGSEA come from the germline V gene. The length of the CDR3 is 12 residues. V was clipped by 5 bases and J by 3 bases; unmatched bases: 3.

The chain links TRBV7-2 to TRBJ2-5; 7 bases are shared with TRBD2. Germline V gene sequence: CDR1 SGHTA, CDR2 FQGNSA. With 4 bases clipped from V and 5 bases from J, the junction kept 13 bases outside the gene matches. The length of the CDR3 is 16 residues. This chain's CDR3 is CASSSLFRGSGETQYF. CDR3 nucleotide sequence: TGTGCCAGCAGCTCCCTCTTCCGAGGTAGCGGGGAGACCCAGTACTTC.

This chain links TRBV7-9 with TRBJ2-2; D might be TRBD2 (6 bases). Germline-derived CDR1 and CDR2 are SEHNR and FQNEAQ (reference sequence). Trimming stripped 6 bases from V and 7 bases from J, with 12 bases between. There are 13 residues in the CDR3. CDR3 sequence reads: CASSPAGIGELFF. DNA for the CDR3: TGTGCCAGCAGTCCCGCGGGGATCGGGGAGCTGTTTTTT.

The V call is TRBV20-1, the J call TRBJ2-1; D is possibly TRBD2 (6 bases). The CDR3 sequence is 13 residues long. Germline V CDR1 and CDR2: DFQATT, SNEGSKA (reference sequence). Trimming pared 6 bases from V and 1 base from J, leaving 10 bases between. The DNA for the CDR3 is TGCAGTGCCTCTAGCGTTTCCTACAATGAGCAGTTCTTC. Amino acids: CSASSVSYNEQFF.

The rearrangement uses TRBV15 and TRBJ2-2; D possibly uses TRBD1 or TRBD2 (5 bases each). V was shortened by 5 bases and J by 6 bases, with 10 bases between the two germline ends. Germline V gene data show CDR1 as LNHNV and CDR2 as YYDKDF (reference sequence). The CDR3 length is 13 residues. CDR3 in amino acids: CATSPGRAGELFF. The CDR3, as DNA: TGTGCCACCAGCCCGGGGCGGGCCGGGGAGCTGTTTTTT. The full variable domain, with the rest looked up from reference TRBV15 and TRBJ2-2, is DAMVIQNPRYQVTQFGKPVTLSCSQTLNHNVMYWYQQKSSQAPKLLFHYYDKDFNNEADTPDNFQSRRPNTSFCFLDIRSPGLGDTAMYLCATSPGRAGELFFGEGSRLTVL.

The genes are TRBV9 and TRBJ2-1, with D uncertain. Trimming removed 3 bases at V and 9 bases at J, with 16 bases between. The CDR3 spans 14 residues. The V gene's germline CDR1 is SGDLS and CDR2 YYNGEE. The CDR3 is CASSEGHNLPEQFF. In DNA, the CDR3 is TGTGCCAGCAGCGAAGGGCACAATCTGCCTGAGCAGTTCTTC.

The chain joins TRBV3-1 to TRBJ2-7, with TRBD1 matching 7 bases. The CDR3 has 14 amino acids. J gave up 2 bases and V 6 bases, and 7 bases lay outside the gene matches. CDR1 is LGHDT and CDR2 is YNNKEL in the germline V gene (reference sequence). The CDR3 bases are TGTGCCAGCAGTCGCCGGGACAGAACCTACGAGCAGTACTTC. Translation: CASSRRDRTYEQYF.

This clonotype was recorded once. This chain links TRBV27 with TRBJ1-5; 10 nucleotides line up with TRBD1. CDR3 length: 16 residues. V gave up 3 bases and J gave up 3 bases; unmatched junction bases: 5. Germline values: CDR1 MNHEY, CDR2 SMNVEV (reference sequence). The CDR3 DNA sequence: TGTGCCAGCAGTTTGACAGGGGGCGGCTACAATCAGCCCCAGCATTTT. Residues: CASSLTGGGYNQPQHF.

The chain uses TRBV9 and TRBJ1-4, with TRBD1 matching over 8 bases. This CDR3 comprises 15 residues. With 4 bases clipped from V and 8 bases from J, the junction kept 10 bases outside the gene matches. From germline, CDR1 is SGDLS and CDR2 YYNGEE. The CDR3 nucleotides are TGTGCCAGCAGCCCCGACCAGGGGGCGGAGGAAAAACTGTTTTTT. This sequence encodes CASSPDQGAEEKLFF.

The chain has TRBV6-6 and TRBJ2-7, with D possibly called TRBD1 or TRBD2 (5 bases each). The germline CDR1 and CDR2 sequences are MNHNY and SVGAGI (reference sequence). Trimming took 5 bases from V and 1 from J, leaving 12 bases between them. The CDR3 length is 14 residues. The DNA for the CDR3 is TGTGCCAGCAGTCTCCGGGACCCATCCTACGAGCAGTACTTC. Amino acid sequence: CASSLRDPSYEQYF.

For the CDR3, the DNA is TGTGCCAGCAGCCGCTATAGGGACGGGGCCAACGTCCTGACTTTC. Protein: CASSRYRDGANVLTF. The chain uses TRBV5-4 and TRBJ2-6, with D perhaps given as TRBD1 or TRBD2 (5 bases each). This CDR3 has 15 residues. The ends were cut back, 4 bases at V and 4 bases at J, with 12 bases in the middle. CDR1 is SGHNT and CDR2 is YYREEE in the germline V gene (reference sequence).

V and J are TRBV15 and TRBJ2-3; D unresolved. The CDR3 contains 12 residues. CDR1 is LNHNV, CDR2 YYDKDF, per germline (reference sequence). Trimming left V 0 bases short and J 5 bases short, with 3 bases between. The CDR3 sequence is CATSRDIDTQYF. The DNA of the CDR3 is TGTGCCACCAGCAGAGATATAGATACGCAGTATTTT.

The chain carries TRBV15 and TRBJ1-4, with 7 bases that match TRBD1. The CDR3 contains 15 residues. V shed 1 base, J shed 5 bases, and the junction held 4 bases outside the gene matches. CDR1 LNHNV and CDR2 YYDKDF come from the germline V gene (reference sequence). Here the CDR3 DNA reads TGTGCCACCAGCAGAGTGGGGACAGCGAATGAAAAACTGTTTTTT. This translates into CATSRVGTANEKLFF.

The chain combines TRBV4-2 with TRBJ2-5, with 7 bases fitting TRBD1. The J segment lost 5 bases and the V segment lost 4 bases, leaving 4 bases of the junction unmatched. CDR3 length: 13 amino acids. Germline CDR1 and CDR2: LGHNA and YNFKEQ. The DNA of the CDR3 is TGTGCCAGCAGCCCAAGGGGGCGGGAGACCCAGTACTTC. It specifies CASSPRGRETQYF.

The chain is built from TRBV13 and TRBJ2-5, with 10 nucleotides matching TRBD2. Germline CDR1 reads PRHDT; CDR2 reads FYEKMQ (reference sequence). The CDR3 runs 15 residues. V was clipped by 8 bases and J by 1 base; unmatched bases: 7. This CDR3 reads CASHKRGGLQETQYF. The CDR3 bases are TGTGCCAGCCACAAGCGGGGGGGCCTCCAAGAGACCCAGTACTTC.

The chain combines TRBV12-3 or TRBV12-4 with TRBJ1-1; D ambiguous. This CDR3 region has 14 residues. Trimming took off 4 bases at V and 0 bases at J, with 9 bases between the two ends. CDR3 in amino acids: CASSWGTVNTEAFF. DNA for the CDR3: TGTGCCAGCAGTTGGGGTACAGTGAACACTGAAGCTTTCTTT.